The sequence of this T cell receptor beta chain was determined in a study of human T cells and chemical hapten exposure. About the study: Donors were sensitized with 2% DPC on the upper inner arm. Study-level results: In the PT1 data, expanded TCR counts showed a positive correlation with patch test score. The donors suffered from alopecia, so their immune response may not match that of healthy people.

Looked up from germline, CDR1 is DFQATT and CDR2 is SNEGSKA (reference sequence). The CDR3 is 13 residues long. V was clipped by 2 bases and J by 4 bases, with 11 bases between them. This clonotype was seen only a few times. Antigen unknown. TCRdb itself ran the RACE reads through MiXCR, one entry per CDR3 protein. The table records roughly 380,000 distinct CDR3 sequences, about 5.1% of them present only once. Time point specified: pre-sensitization, week 0. Indicated treatment: therapeutic diphenylcyclopropenone sensitization with weekly scalp DPC. This chain connects TRBV20-1 to TRBJ1-1; maybe TRBD1 (5 bases). The material was whole blood, obtained in connection with sensitization to the hapten diphenylcyclopropenone (DPC). This clonotype originated in a woman in her forties or fifties with alopecia areata. Some clones in this sample may be carry-over from other donors' samples. CDR3 in amino acids: CSARPAGSTEAFF. The CDR3 DNA reads TGCAGTGCTAGACCGGCAGGGAGCACTGAAGCTTTCTTT.